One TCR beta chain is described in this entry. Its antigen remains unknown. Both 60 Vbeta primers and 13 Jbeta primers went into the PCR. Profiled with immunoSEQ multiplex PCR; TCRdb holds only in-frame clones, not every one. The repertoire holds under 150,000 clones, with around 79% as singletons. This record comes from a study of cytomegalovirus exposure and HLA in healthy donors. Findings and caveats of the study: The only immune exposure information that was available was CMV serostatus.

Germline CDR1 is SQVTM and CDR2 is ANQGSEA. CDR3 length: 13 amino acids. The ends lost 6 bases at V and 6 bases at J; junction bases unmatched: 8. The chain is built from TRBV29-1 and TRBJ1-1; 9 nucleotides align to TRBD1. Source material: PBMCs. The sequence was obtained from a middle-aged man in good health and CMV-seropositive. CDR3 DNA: TGCAGCGTGGGGACAGGGCTACGACCTGAAGCTTTCTTT. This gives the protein CSVGTGLRPEAFF.